The 13 T cell receptor beta chains listed next were all sequenced from one sample in a study of cytomegalovirus exposure and HLA in healthy donors. The PCR employed 60 Vbeta primers together with 13 Jbeta primers. Sequencing used immunoSEQ multiplex PCR; TCRdb keeps in-frame clones, though not all of them. The sample has just under 65,000 clones. The sequenced sample was PBMCs. These receptors were taken from a boy aged 5-17 years in good health and CMV-seronegative.

The V gene is TRBV18, the J gene TRBJ2-5, with unresolved D. Trimming removed 3 bases from V and 5 bases from J, with 10 bases in between. The CDR3 consists of 13 residues. CDR1 is KGHSH, CDR2 LQKENI, per germline. The CDR3 reads CASSPVGRETQYF. The CDR3 nucleotides are TGTGCCAGCTCACCCGTCGGCAGGGAGACCCAGTACTTC.

The rearrangement links TRBV6-1 to TRBJ1-1; D is unclear. Between the trimmed V and J ends, which lost 1 base and 11 bases, there was a span of 11 bases. The CDR3 has 12 amino acids. The germline V gene encodes CDR1 MNHNS and CDR2 SASEGT. The DNA for the CDR3 is TGTGCCAGCAGTGAAGGGTCAGGTGACGCTTTCTTT. Its protein product is CASSEGSGDAFF.

DNA for the CDR3: TGTGCCAGCCATGAGGGTGCCACAATTCGAGAGCAGTACTTC. It is translated as CASHEGATIREQYF. This chain links TRBV2 with TRBJ2-7, with D tentatively TRBD2 (5 bases). Trimming pared 8 bases from V and 7 bases from J, leaving 21 bases between. Germline loops: CDR1 SNHLY, CDR2 FYNNEI. There are 14 residues in the CDR3.

CDR3 coding DNA: TGTGCCAGCAGTGACTCACCAGGGACCGGGGAGCTGTTTTTT. Its translation is CASSDSPGTGELFF. J is TRBJ2-2 and V is TRBV6-4, with D possibly matching TRBD1 (5 bases). Trimming took 0 bases from V and 5 from J, leaving 7 bases between them. The CDR3 covers 14 residues. Germline CDR1 MRHNA, CDR2 SNTAGT.

The chain joins TRBV30 to TRBJ2-1; TRBD2 might be the D (6 bases). From germline, CDR1 is GTSNPN and CDR2 SVGIG (reference sequence). V was shortened by 4 bases and J by 9 bases, with 16 bases between the two germline ends. This CDR3 contains 13 residues. CDR3: CAWNLNVGGEQFF. The CDR3 DNA reads as TGTGCCTGGAACCTGAACGTCGGGGGTGAGCAGTTCTTC.

The chain recombines TRBV30 with TRBJ1-2; 9 nucleotides line up with TRBD1. Germline lookup yields CDR1 GTSNPN and CDR2 SVGIG (reference sequence). J gave up 0 bases and V 4 bases, and 6 bases lay outside the gene matches. The CDR3 length is 15 residues. The CDR3 here is CAWMTGGNPNYGYTF. The CDR3 DNA reads TGTGCCTGGATGACAGGGGGAAATCCTAACTATGGCTACACCTTC.

The V and J genes are TRBV10-3 and TRBJ1-4; no clear D gene. This CDR3 is 15 amino acids long. In germline, CDR1 is ENHRY, CDR2 SYGVKD. Trimming took off 6 bases at V and 3 bases at J, with 14 bases between the two ends. This CDR3 is CAISERTGSNEKLFF. The CDR3 coding sequence is TGTGCCATCAGCGAGCGTACGGGATCTAATGAAAAACTGTTTTTT.

The chain joins TRBV27 to TRBJ2-2, with a weak D call TRBD2 (6 bases). The CDR3 totals 16 residues. Trimming took off 2 bases at V and 2 bases at J, with 12 bases between the two ends. CDR1 MNHEY and CDR2 SMNVEV come from the germline V gene (reference sequence). The CDR3 loop reads CASSLSWRANTGELFF. CDR3 bases: TGTGCCAGCAGTTTAAGTTGGAGGGCTAACACCGGGGAGCTGTTTTTT.

The chain has TRBV2 and TRBJ2-7; 8 bases are a match to TRBD1. The CDR3 has 15 amino acids. V lost 1 base to trimming and J lost 7 bases; unmatched junction nucleotides: 9. Germline V gene sequence: CDR1 SNHLY, CDR2 FYNNEI. CDR3 sequence (DNA): TGTGCCAGCAGTGAAGAAAGGGCAGGGGGCTGGGAGCAGTACTTC. This translates into CASSEERAGGWEQYF.

J is TRBJ2-7 and V is TRBV4-3; D is perhaps TRBD2 (6 bases). The CDR3 runs to 15 residues. The V gene's germline CDR1 is LGHNA and CDR2 YSLEER. Between the trimmed V and J ends, which lost 1 base and 0 bases, there was a span of 10 bases. CDR3 residues: CASSQGLSGSYEQYF. CDR3 bases: TGCGCCAGCAGCCAAGGGCTTAGCGGCTCCTACGAGCAGTACTTC.

The chain joins TRBV15 to TRBJ2-5, with TRBD2 identical over 12 bases. Per the germline V gene, CDR1 is LNHNV and CDR2 is YYDKDF (reference sequence). Trimming cost V 5 bases and J 0 bases; bases outside gene matches: 4. The CDR3 runs 16 residues. This CDR3 reads CATSGGLAGYQETQYF. CDR3 DNA: TGTGCCACCAGCGGAGGACTAGCGGGGTACCAAGAGACCCAGTACTTC.

V and J are TRBV5-1 and TRBJ2-2; 10 nucleotides match TRBD1. V was clipped by 4 bases and J by 4 bases; unmatched bases: 10. The CDR3 spans 17 residues. Germline V CDR1 and CDR2: SGHRS, YFSETQ. This CDR3 reads CASSGLPGQGSTGELFF. Written as DNA, the CDR3 is TGCGCCAGCAGCGGCCTCCCGGGACAGGGGAGCACCGGGGAGCTGTTTTTT.

This chain connects TRBV18 to TRBJ1-3; D call uncertain. There are 20 residues in the CDR3. Trimming took 0 bases from V and 3 from J, leaving 24 bases between them. Germline V gene lookup returns CDR1 KGHSH and CDR2 LQKENI. Here the CDR3 reads CASSPPLIYTAVKRGNTIYF. DNA for the CDR3: TGTGCCAGCTCACCACCACTCATTTACACAGCGGTTAAACGTGGAAACACCATATATTTT.